The rows below give T cell receptor beta chains drawn from one sample of a study of blood T cell repertoires in COVID-19. Generated by immunoSEQ multiplex PCR, the TCRdb table keeps only in-frame clones and is missing some. The sample yields about 58,000 clones, 60% to 85% seen once. Input material: peripheral blood. The source of these receptors is a human donor in a cohort sampled during active COVID-19. CDR3s include the opening cysteine and the closing phenylalanine or tryptophan. A D gene is named only where the DNA matches it firmly. Clone size, where shown, is once, few, many, or a class for clones that have expanded.

>NA|TRBJ2-2|NA|TRBV11-2
TGTGCCAGCAGCTATCTCCGGCACAGTAACACCGGGGAGCTGTTTTTT
CASSYLRHSNTGELFF
>TRBD2|TRBJ2-7|NA|TRBV27
TGTGCCAGCAGTTTTGTGGGGGCTGTGTGGAGCGGGAGTAACGAGCAGTACTTC
CASSFVGAVWSGSNEQYF
>TRBD1|TRBJ2-7|NA|TRBV28
TGTGCCAGCAGTGACCCGGGACAGGGCAGTTACGAGCAGTACTTC
CASSDPGQGSYEQYF
>NA|TRBJ2-7|NA|TRBV9
TGTGCCAGCAGCGTAGATGCAGGCGACTACGAGCAGTACTTC
CASSVDAGDYEQYF
>NA|TRBJ1-1|few|TRBV28
TGTGCCAGCAGCACTGCTTGGAGGAACACTGAAGCTTTCTTT
CASSTAWRNTEAFF
>NA|TRBJ2-7|NA|TRBV5-6
TGTGCCAGCAGCTTGTTAGAGGCGTCCTACGAGCAGTACTTC
CASSLLEASYEQYF
>NA|TRBJ2-7|NA|TRBV15
TGTGCCACCAGCAGAGACCAAGGGGGGGCTTACTACGAGCAGTACTTC
CATSRDQGGAYYEQYF
>NA|TRBJ2-5|NA|TRBV14
TGTGCCAGCAGCCAGGCAGTTTCAGGATGGCGAGAGACCCAGTACTTC
CASSQAVSGWRETQYF
>TRBD2|TRBJ2-7|NA|TRBV28
TGTGCCAGCAGTTTTTCGGGCGGGAGGGTAGGCGAGCAGCACTTC
CASSFSGGRVGEQHF
>NA|TRBJ1-5|once|TRBV18
TGTGCCAGCTCACCGGATCGGGACAATCAGCCCCAGCATTTT
CASSPDRDNQPQHF
>NA|TRBJ1-2|NA|TRBV5-1
TGCGCCAGCAGCGTCGACAGTAACTATGGCTACACCTTC
CASSVDSNYGYTF
>NA|TRBJ2-7|few|TRBV12-5
TGTGCTAGTGGGCCCTGGGCGTCCTACGAGCAGTACTTC
CASGPWASYEQYF
>NA|TRBJ1-6|NA|TRBV21-1
TGTGCCAGCAGCAATCTATACGGAGCACCCCTCCACTTT
CASSNLYGAPLHF
>NA|TRBJ1-4|NA|TRBV5-4
TGTGCCAGCAGCTCAATGGGGAGACTAAGGGATGAAAAACTGTTTTTT
CASSSMGRLRDEKLFF
>NA|TRBJ1-1|NA|TRBV19
TGTGCCAGTAGTGCCTATGGGGGGGCCGTGGCAGAGAACACTGAAGCTTTCTTT
CASSAYGGAVAENTEAFF
>TRBD2|TRBJ2-7|once|TRBV18
TGTGCCAGCTCACGGAGTCCGGGACTAGCGGAGTACGAGCAGTACTTC
CASSRSPGLAEYEQYF
>TRBD1|TRBJ2-7|few|TRBV29-1
TGCAGCGTTGTGTATTCGGCAGGGGGCTCCTACGAGCAGTACTTC
CSVVYSAGGSYEQYF
>TRBD1|TRBJ1-4|NA|TRBV18
TGTGCCAGCTCCTCCGGGACAGGTGGTGAAAAACTGTTTTTT
CASSSGTGGEKLFF
>TRBD1|TRBJ1-2|NA|TRBV6-5
TGTGCCAGCAGCATTCGGACAGGAATCCGATATGGCTACACCTTC
CASSIRTGIRYGYTF
>NA|TRBJ2-2|once|TRBV7-9
TGTGCCAGCAGTCCTCCAAGAGGCGGGGCGAACACCGGGGAGCTGTTTTTT
CASSPPRGGANTGELFF
>TRBD2|TRBJ2-7|NA|TRBV27
TGTGCCAGCAGTTTACTATACGAGTGGATTAGCGGGAGCCCCCACGAGCAGTACTTC
CASSLLYEWISGSPHEQYF
>TRBD2|TRBJ2-3|medium-sized|TRBV28
TGTGCCAGCAGTTTCCCACCCAGAGCGGGAGGGTATGATACGCAGTATTTT
CASSFPPRAGGYDTQYF
>TRBD1|TRBJ2-7|medium-sized|TRBV7-2
TGTGCCAGCAGCTCCACAGGGGGCTCTTTCGAGCAGTACTTC
CASSSTGGSFEQYF
>TRBD2|TRBJ2-2|once|TRBV5-1
TGCGCCAGCAGCTTGGGGACTAGCACCGGGGAGCTGTTTTTT
CASSLGTSTGELFF
>NA|TRBJ2-7|NA|TRBV19
TGTGCCAGTAGTATGGGCCAGGATCCCTACGAGCAGTACTTC
CASSMGQDPYEQYF
>TRBD2|TRBJ2-3|NA|TRBV4-1
TGCGCCAGCAGCCCTTGGACTAGCGGGGGGGCCCAGGGCACAGATACGCAGTATTTT
CASSPWTSGGAQGTDTQYF
>TRBD2|TRBJ2-5|once|TRBV6-2/TRBV6-3
TGTGCCAGCAGTTACCTAGCGGGACCCCAAGAGACCCAGTACTTC
CASSYLAGPQETQYF
>TRBD1|TRBJ1-5|few|TRBV6-6
TGTGCCAGCACTCCGGGGGGGGGCAGGGGGGAGAAGCCCCAGCATTTT
CASTPGGGRGEKPQHF
>TRBD2|TRBJ2-7|NA|TRBV5-1
TGCGCCAGCAGCTTCAGCGGGAGCTGGGACGAGCAGTACTTC
CASSFSGSWDEQYF
>TRBD1|TRBJ1-2|NA|TRBV30
TGTGCCTGGAGTGTCCCGGACAGGGGGAACTATGGCTACACCTTC
CAWSVPDRGNYGYTF
>TRBD2|TRBJ2-1|many|TRBV28
TGTGCCAGCAGTTTTGTTTTTGTTAGCGGGAGGTATTACAATGAGCAGTTCTTC
CASSFVFVSGRYYNEQFF
>NA|TRBJ1-2|NA|TRBV3-1/TRBV3-2
TGTGCCAGCAGCCAGTATTATGACAGCTATGGCTACACCTTC
CASSQYYDSYGYTF
>TRBD1|TRBJ1-1|NA|TRBV14
TGTGCCAGCAGCAGACAGGGAACTGAAGCTTTCTTT
CASSRQGTEAFF
>TRBD1|TRBJ1-2|NA|TRBV2
TGTGCCAGCAGCCGACAGGGGGCCACAAACTATGGCTACACCTTC
CASSRQGATNYGYTF
>TRBD2|TRBJ2-3|NA|TRBV24-1
TGTGCCACCATGGATTGGCGGGGGATGCAGTATTTT
CATMDWRGMQYF
>NA|TRBJ2-2|few|TRBV27
TGTGCCAGCAGTTTCAGCGCCGGGGAGCTGTTTTTT
CASSFSAGELFF
>TRBD1|TRBJ1-3|NA|TRBV4-1
TGCGCCAGCAGCCCACGACCCTGGACAGGGGGCTCCCCCTCTGGAAACACCATATATTTT
CASSPRPWTGGSPSGNTIYF
>NA|TRBJ2-1|NA|TRBV19
TGTGCCAGTAGTTCTCATTCAGGAGGCTACAATGAGCAGTTCTTC
CASSSHSGGYNEQFF
>TRBD2|TRBJ2-3|NA|TRBV9
TGTGCCAGCAGCGTAGGAACTAGCGGACCAGATACGCAGTATTTT
CASSVGTSGPDTQYF
>NA|TRBJ1-5|few|TRBV3-1/TRBV3-2
TGTGCCAGCAGCCAACAGGGACAGCCCCAGCATTTT
CASSQQGQPQHF
>TRBD2|TRBJ2-7|NA|TRBV15
TGTGCCACCAGAGCCGGGACTAGAGACTACGAGCAGTACTTC
CATRAGTRDYEQYF
>NA|TRBJ2-7|NA|TRBV18
TGTGCCAGCACCCGGGACACGCTCTACGAGCAGTACTTC
CASTRDTLYEQYF
>TRBD2|TRBJ2-3|NA|TRBV19
TGTGCCAGTAGCTATCTAGCGGGGGGGGTCGATACGCAGTATTTT
CASSYLAGGVDTQYF
>TRBD2|TRBJ2-7|NA|TRBV10-1
TGCGCCAGCAGTGATGGTAGCGGGGTCGGGGAGCAGTACTTC
CASSDGSGVGEQYF
>TRBD1|TRBJ2-7|few|TRBV6-5
TGTGCCAGCAGTTACAGTACGTCAGGGGGCTTGTACGAGCAGTACTTC
CASSYSTSGGLYEQYF
>TRBD2|TRBJ2-7|few|TRBV7-9
TGTGCCAGCAGCGCCCTTCTAGCGGGGTGGTACGAGCAGTACTTC
CASSALLAGWYEQYF
>NA|TRBJ1-1|NA|TRBV7-8
TGTGCCAGCAGTCACCTCGGGGTGACGAACACTGAAGCTTTCTTT
CASSHLGVTNTEAFF